Listed below are T cell receptor beta chains from one sample, sequenced in a study of low-dose radiotherapy and immunotherapy resistance in tumors. TCRdb called the reads again in MiXCR, with one record for every CDR3 protein. Of approximately 90,000 distinct CDR3 sequences in the sample, under 10% are singletons; the top ten hold 0.8% to 1.3%. The sample in question was PBMCs, obtained before treatment. These receptors originate from a male donor with prostate cancer. CDR3s leave out the opening cysteine and the closing phenylalanine or tryptophan. Fields, in order: V gene, J gene, clone size, CDR3 protein. Some rows have no size entry. The others give once, few or many, or a class for an expanded clone.

TRBV23-1	TRBJ1-6	many	ASSPSRQGSYSPLH
TRBV5-1	TRBJ1-1	NA	ASGKGGAEAF
TRBV28	TRBJ2-7	many	ASTLGSYYEQY
TRBV29-1	TRBJ2-5	many	SVRDSPRETQY
TRBV6-2/TRBV6-3	TRBJ2-1	many	ASSYNSGGSSYNEQF
TRBV29-1	TRBJ2-7	many	SASYGGPGEQY
TRBV20-1	TRBJ2-2	NA	SASRGQGRNTGELF
TRBV4-3	TRBJ2-1	many	ASSQESLMNEQF
TRBV7-9	TRBJ2-1	many	ASGSSGAGSYNEQF
TRBV7-3	TRBJ2-2	many	ASAAGKDGELF
TRBV18	TRBJ2-7	many	ASSDSYEQY
TRBV28	TRBJ2-2	many	ASTSPSNTGELF
TRBV5-1	TRBJ2-1	many	ASSFRETSYNEQF
TRBV20-1	TRBJ2-3	many	SAKVLAGPSTDTQY
TRBV29-1	TRBJ2-3	many	SVDGGVTSTDTQY
TRBV6-6	TRBJ2-1	many	ASRSYGIAGGPGVNEQF
TRBV30	TRBJ2-4	NA	AWSALGAIQY
TRBV28	TRBJ2-7	many	ASSPNYEQY
TRBV7-2	TRBJ2-7	many	ASTQEGSRYEQY
TRBV5-1	TRBJ2-3	many	ASSPGLAVVRDTQY
TRBV18	TRBJ2-3	many	ASSPGTTDTQY
TRBV27	TRBJ1-3	NA	ASSRDLSSGNTIY
TRBV29-1	TRBJ2-1	many	SAGMGNEQF
TRBV28	TRBJ2-2	many	ASRSGGANTGELF
TRBV14	TRBJ1-1	many	ASSQAGGHMNTEAF
TRBV3-1	TRBJ2-7	NA	ASSQEFRSPY
TRBV28	TRBJ2-5	many	ASSLADSRKTQY
TRBV28	TRBJ2-7	many	ASSTGTALNEQY
TRBV6-6	TRBJ2-5	many	ASSTPRVGETQY
TRBV3-1	TRBJ1-2	many	ASSPDRAHGYT
TRBV5-6	TRBJ2-7	NA	ASSLVESYEQY
TRBV7-2	TRBJ2-5	many	ASSPMRSETQY
TRBV7-2	TRBJ2-5	few	ASSVASGVQETQY
TRBV6-2/TRBV6-3	TRBJ2-1	few	ASSYITLAGLRNEQF
TRBV19	TRBJ2-7	many	ASSPRGQVTYEQY
TRBV5-1	TRBJ1-2	few	ASSHQATGDGYT
TRBV7-6	TRBJ2-2	many	ASSLIAGGNTGELF
TRBV5-1	TRBJ1-3	many	ASSPSGPSGNTIY
TRBV4-1	TRBJ2-7	many	ASSQGDRLYEQY
TRBV2	TRBJ1-5	many	ASRDRGLGPQH
TRBV10-3	TRBJ2-3	many	AISDPPSSDTQY
TRBV4-2	TRBJ2-2	many	ASSPEFGAGELF
TRBV5-6	TRBJ2-3	many	ASSTAGAQY
TRBV5-6	TRBJ2-1	NA	ASSSRGLAGDGEQF
TRBV20-1	TRBJ2-7	many	SARPQSWEQY
TRBV7-2	TRBJ2-3	many	ASSLEEGASGRSVPQY
TRBV20-1	TRBJ1-4	many	SATERGRDEKLF
TRBV19	TRBJ2-7	many	ASGAGGSYEQY
TRBV6-2/TRBV6-3	TRBJ1-2	many	ASSYSIVRGDYGYT
TRBV3-1	TRBJ2-1	few	ASSLSAGTNAYNEQF
TRBV28	TRBJ2-5	many	ASSLGGRRETQY
TRBV18	TRBJ1-1	many	ASSPRGGTEAF
TRBV28	TRBJ2-7	many	ASRDRGYEQY
TRBV6-6	TRBJ1-1	many	ASRQGENTEAF
TRBV5-1	TRBJ2-4	many	ASSPGISGDIQY
TRBV28	TRBJ2-6	many	ASSLRAPANVLT
TRBV27	TRBJ2-7	NA	ASSHYSGLSEQY
TRBV29-1	TRBJ2-3	many	SGDLRRGVTDTQY
TRBV11-2	TRBJ2-1	many	ASRAGTSGTHNEQF
TRBV28	TRBJ2-3	many	ASSRLGTGNTQY